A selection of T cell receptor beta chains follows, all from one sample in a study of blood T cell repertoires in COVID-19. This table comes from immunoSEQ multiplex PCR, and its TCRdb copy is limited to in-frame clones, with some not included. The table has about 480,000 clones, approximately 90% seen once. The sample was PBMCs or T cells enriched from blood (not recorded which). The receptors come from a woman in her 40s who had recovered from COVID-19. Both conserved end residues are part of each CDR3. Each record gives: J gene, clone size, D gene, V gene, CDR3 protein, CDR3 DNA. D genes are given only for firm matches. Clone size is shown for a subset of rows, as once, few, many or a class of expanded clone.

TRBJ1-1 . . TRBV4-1 CASSQDWGRNTEAFF TGCGCCAGCAGCCAAGATTGGGGCCGGAACACTGAAGCTTTCTTT
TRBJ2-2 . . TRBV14 CASSQALANTGELFF TGTGCCAGCAGCCAGGCACTAGCGAACACCGGGGAGCTGTTTTTT
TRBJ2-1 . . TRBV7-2 CASSSPLPGLFYEQFF TGTGCCAGCAGCTCCCCGTTGCCGGGACTCTTCTATGAGCAGTTCTTC
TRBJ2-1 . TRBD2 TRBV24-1 CATSDRGLAGGNEQFF TGTGCCACCAGTGATCGAGGACTAGCGGGAGGCAATGAGCAGTTCTTC
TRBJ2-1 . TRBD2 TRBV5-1 CASSLSGDRYNEQFF TGCGCCAGCAGCTTGAGCGGGGACCGATACAATGAGCAGTTCTTC
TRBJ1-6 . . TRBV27 CASSLSRAANSPLHF TGTGCCAGCAGTTTATCGAGGGCAGCGAATTCACCCCTCCACTTT
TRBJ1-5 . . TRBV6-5 CASSYSPHSNQPQHF TGTGCCAGCAGTTACTCCCCCCATAGCAATCAGCCCCAGCATTTT
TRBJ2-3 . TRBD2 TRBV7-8 CASSLASTSGRGTDTQYF TGTGCCAGCAGCTTAGCGTCGACTAGCGGGAGGGGCACAGATACGCAGTATTTT
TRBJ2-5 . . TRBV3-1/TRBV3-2 CASSPHKTWQETQYF TGTGCCAGCAGCCCCCACAAAACGTGGCAAGAGACCCAGTACTTC
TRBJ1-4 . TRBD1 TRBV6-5 CASSWGRGREKLFF TGTGCCAGCAGTTGGGGCAGGGGGCGCGAAAAACTGTTTTTT
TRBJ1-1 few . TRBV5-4 CASSPTAPRGNTEAFF TGTGCCAGCAGCCCCACGGCCCCCAGGGGGAACACTGAAGCTTTCTTT
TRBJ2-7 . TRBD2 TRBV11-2 CASSLSGRAFEQYF TGTGCCAGCAGCTTATCCGGGAGGGCCTTTGAGCAGTACTTC
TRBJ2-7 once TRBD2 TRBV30 CACRLAGGPLANEQYF TGTGCCTGTCGGCTAGCGGGAGGGCCGCTGGCGAACGAGCAGTACTTC
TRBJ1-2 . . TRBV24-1 CATSVEGVYGYTF TGTGCCACCAGTGTAGAAGGGGTCTATGGCTACACCTTC
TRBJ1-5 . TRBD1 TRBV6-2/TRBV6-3 CASSGRGQGQPQHF TGTGCCAGCAGTGGCAGGGGGCAGGGGCAGCCCCAGCATTTT
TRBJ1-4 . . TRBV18 CASSPGPGLDREKLFF TGTGCCAGCTCACCCGGCCCAGGACTCGATCGGGAAAAACTGTTTTTT
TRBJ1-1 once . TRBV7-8 CASSLVHPGGTEAFF TGTGCCAGCAGCTTAGTTCACCCCGGAGGCACTGAAGCTTTCTTT
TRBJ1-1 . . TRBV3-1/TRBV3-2 CASSPYGQMNTEAFF TGTGCCAGCAGCCCCTATGGGCAAATGAACACTGAAGCTTTCTTT
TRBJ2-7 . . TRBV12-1 CASSFRLTLAGVGHEQYF TGTGCCAGCAGCTTTCGCCTAACGCTAGCGGGAGTAGGGCACGAGCAGTACTTC
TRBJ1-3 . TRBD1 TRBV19 CASRDRVSSGTIYF TGTGCCAGTAGAGACAGGGTTAGTTCCGGCACCATATATTTT
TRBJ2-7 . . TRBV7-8 CASSLAEAALLQYF TGTGCCAGCAGCTTAGCGGAGGCCGCCTTGTTGCAGTACTTC
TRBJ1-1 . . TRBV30 CAWSVGRGTEAFF TGTGCCTGGAGTGTAGGCAGGGGCACTGAAGCTTTCTTT
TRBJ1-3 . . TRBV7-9 CASSLGPGTSSGNTIYF TGTGCCAGCAGCTTAGGCCCGGGAACGAGCTCTGGAAACACCATATATTTT
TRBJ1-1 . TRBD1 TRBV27 CASSPRQGAFAEAFF TGTGCCAGCAGTCCGCGACAGGGGGCGTTCGCTGAAGCTTTCTTT
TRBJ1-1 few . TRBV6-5 CASNLQGNTEAFF TGTGCCAGCAATCTACAGGGGAACACTGAAGCTTTCTTT
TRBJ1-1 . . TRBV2 CASSDRGNTEAFF TGTGCCAGCAGTGACAGGGGGAACACTGAAGCTTTCTTT
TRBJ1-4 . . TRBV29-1 CSVGIAANEKLFF TGCAGCGTTGGGATCGCGGCTAATGAAAAACTGTTTTTT
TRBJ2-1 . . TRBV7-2 CASRLGGSSYNEQFF TGTGCCAGCAGACTCGGGGGTAGCTCCTACAATGAGCAGTTCTTC
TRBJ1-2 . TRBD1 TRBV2 CASRSDRGDYGYTF TGTGCCAGCAGATCTGACAGGGGGGACTATGGCTACACCTTC
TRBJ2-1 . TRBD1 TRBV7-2 CASNRGQDEQFF TGTGCCAGTAACAGGGGGCAGGATGAGCAGTTCTTC
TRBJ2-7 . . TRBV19 CASSIRTASYEQYF TGTGCCAGTAGTATCAGGACAGCCTCCTACGAGCAGTACTTC
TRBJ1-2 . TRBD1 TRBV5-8 CASSRKGQGDYGYTF TGTGCCAGCAGCAGGAAAGGACAGGGAGACTATGGCTACACCTTC
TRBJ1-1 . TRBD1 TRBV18 CASSPLTQYRGPNTEAFF TGTGCCAGCTCACCTCTTACCCAGTACAGGGGACCGAACACTGAAGCTTTCTTT
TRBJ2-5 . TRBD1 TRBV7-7 CASSSGQQETQYF TGTGCCAGCAGCTCGGGACAGCAAGAGACCCAGTACTTC
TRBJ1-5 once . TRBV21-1 CASSKLDNRGVLLDQPQHF TGTGCCAGCAGCAAATTGGATAACAGGGGTGTTTTGTTAGATCAGCCCCAGCATTTT
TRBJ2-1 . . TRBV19 CASRRRGLQGNEQFF TGTGCCAGTCGACGACGCGGCCTTCAGGGCAATGAGCAGTTCTTC
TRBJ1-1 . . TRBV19 CASSVAATGNTEAFF TGTGCCAGTAGTGTGGCTGCGACGGGGAACACTGAAGCTTTCTTT
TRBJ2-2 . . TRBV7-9 CASSPDTGELFF TGTGCCAGCAGCCCCGACACCGGGGAGCTGTTTTTT
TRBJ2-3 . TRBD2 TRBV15 CATSGTSGHPTDTQYF TGTGCCACCAGCGGGACTAGCGGGCACCCCACAGATACGCAGTATTTT
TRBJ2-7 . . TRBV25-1 CASSDLSYEQYF TGTGCCAGCAGTGATCTTTCCTACGAGCAGTACTTC
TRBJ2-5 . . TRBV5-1 CASSLQQRETQYF TGCGCCAGCAGCTTGCAACAGCGGGAGACCCAGTACTTC
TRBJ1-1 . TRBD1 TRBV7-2 CASRLNRGRGTEAFF TGTGCCAGCAGACTAAACAGGGGGCGGGGCACTGAAGCTTTCTTT
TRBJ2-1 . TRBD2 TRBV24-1 CATRKAGVGSNEQFF TGTGCCACCCGGAAAGCGGGAGTTGGTTCCAATGAGCAGTTCTTC
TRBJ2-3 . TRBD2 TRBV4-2 CASSPGLAETISTDTQYF TGTGCCAGCAGCCCCGGACTAGCGGAGACTATATCCACAGATACGCAGTATTTT
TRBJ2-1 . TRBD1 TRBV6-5 CASSLAGTAIYNEQFF TGTGCCAGCAGTTTAGCCGGGACAGCCATTTACAATGAGCAGTTCTTC
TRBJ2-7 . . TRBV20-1 CSASTGAGAREQYF TGCAGTGCTAGTACGGGGGCGGGAGCCCGCGAGCAGTACTTC
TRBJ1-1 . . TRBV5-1 CASSLDTEAFF TGCGCCAGCAGCCTCGACACTGAAGCTTTCTTT
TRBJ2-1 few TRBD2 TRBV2 CASSEALRTSGSNEQFF TGTGCCAGCAGTGAAGCGCTTCGGACTAGCGGGAGCAATGAGCAGTTCTTC
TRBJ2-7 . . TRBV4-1 CASSPSGPRDEQYF TGCGCCAGCAGCCCGTCCGGACCCAGGGACGAGCAGTACTTC
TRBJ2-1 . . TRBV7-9 CASSSSRDIHEQFF TGTGCCAGCAGCTCGTCCCGGGACATCCATGAGCAGTTCTTC
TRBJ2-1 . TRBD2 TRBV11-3 CASSSLTSGGYNEQFF TGTGCCAGCAGCTCACTGACTAGCGGAGGCTACAATGAGCAGTTCTTC
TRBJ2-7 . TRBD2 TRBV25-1 CASRGTSGSYEQYF TGTGCCAGCAGAGGGACTAGCGGGTCCTACGAGCAGTACTTC
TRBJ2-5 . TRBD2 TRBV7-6 CASSFLAGYQETQYF TGTGCCAGCAGCTTCCTAGCGGGGTACCAAGAGACCCAGTACTTC
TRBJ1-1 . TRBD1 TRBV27 CASRRTGGTEAFF TGTGCCAGCAGGCGGACAGGCGGCACTGAAGCTTTCTTT
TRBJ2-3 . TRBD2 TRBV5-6 CASSLRRGSTDTQYF TGTGCCAGCAGCTTGAGGCGGGGGAGCACAGATACGCAGTATTTT
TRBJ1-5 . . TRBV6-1 CASSEVGGAQPQHF TGTGCCAGCAGTGAAGTAGGGGGGGCTCAGCCCCAGCATTTT
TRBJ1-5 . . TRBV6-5 CASTPGSYNQPQHF TGTGCCAGCACTCCCGGGAGCTACAATCAGCCCCAGCATTTT
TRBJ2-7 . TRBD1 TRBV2 CASSLTGTVSYEQYF TGTGCCAGCAGTTTAACGGGGACAGTATCCTACGAGCAGTACTTC
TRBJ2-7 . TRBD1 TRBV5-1 CASSSLRGQAQRHEQYF TGCGCCAGCAGCTCCTTAAGAGGACAGGCTCAACGGCACGAGCAGTACTTC